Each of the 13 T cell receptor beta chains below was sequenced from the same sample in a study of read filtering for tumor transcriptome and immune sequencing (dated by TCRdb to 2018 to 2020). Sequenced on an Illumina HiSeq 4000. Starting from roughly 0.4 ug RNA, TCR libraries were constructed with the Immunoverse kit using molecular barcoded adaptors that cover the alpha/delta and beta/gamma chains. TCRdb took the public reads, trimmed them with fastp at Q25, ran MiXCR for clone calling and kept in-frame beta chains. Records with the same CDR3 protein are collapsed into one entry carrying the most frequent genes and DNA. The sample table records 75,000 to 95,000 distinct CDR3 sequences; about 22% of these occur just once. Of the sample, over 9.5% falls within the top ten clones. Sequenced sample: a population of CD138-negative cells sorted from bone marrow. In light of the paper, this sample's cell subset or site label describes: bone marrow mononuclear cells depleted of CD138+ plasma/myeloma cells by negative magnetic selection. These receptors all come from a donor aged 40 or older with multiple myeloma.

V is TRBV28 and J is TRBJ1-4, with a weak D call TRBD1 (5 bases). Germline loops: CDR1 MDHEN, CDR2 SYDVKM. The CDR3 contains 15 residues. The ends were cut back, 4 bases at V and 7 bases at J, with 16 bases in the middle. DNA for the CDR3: TGTGCCAGCAGTTCATCGTCATGGGGCGGTGAAAAACTGTTTTTT. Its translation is CASSSSSWGGEKLFF.

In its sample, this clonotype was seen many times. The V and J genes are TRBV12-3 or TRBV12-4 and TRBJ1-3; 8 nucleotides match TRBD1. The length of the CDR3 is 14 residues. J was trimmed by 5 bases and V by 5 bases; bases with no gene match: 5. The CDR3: CASSTRGRRNTIYF. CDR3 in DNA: TGTGCCAGCAGTACCAGGGGGCGCAGAAACACCATATATTTT.

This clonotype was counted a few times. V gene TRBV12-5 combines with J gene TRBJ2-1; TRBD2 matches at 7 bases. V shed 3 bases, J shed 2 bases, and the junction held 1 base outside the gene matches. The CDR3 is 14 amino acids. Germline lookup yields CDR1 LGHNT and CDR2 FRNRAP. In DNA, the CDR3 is TGTGCTAGTGGTTTTGGACTAGCCTACAATGAGCAGTTCTTC. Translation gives CASGFGLAYNEQFF.

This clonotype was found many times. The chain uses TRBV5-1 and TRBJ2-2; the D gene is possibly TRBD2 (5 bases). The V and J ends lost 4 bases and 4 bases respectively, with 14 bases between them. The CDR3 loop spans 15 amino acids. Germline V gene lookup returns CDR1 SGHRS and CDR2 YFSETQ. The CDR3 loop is CASSPALAGTGELFF. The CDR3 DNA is TGCGCCAGCAGCCCGGCTCTAGCAGGCACCGGGGAGCTGTTTTTT.

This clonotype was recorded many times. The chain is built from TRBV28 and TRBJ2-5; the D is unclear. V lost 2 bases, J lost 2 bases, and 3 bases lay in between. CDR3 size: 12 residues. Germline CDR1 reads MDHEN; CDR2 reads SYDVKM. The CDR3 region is CASSLLQETQYF. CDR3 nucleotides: TGTGCCAGCAGTTTACTACAAGAGACCCAGTACTTC. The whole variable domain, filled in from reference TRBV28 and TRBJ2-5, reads DVKVTQSSRYLVKRTGEKVFLECVQDMDHENMFWYRQDPGLGLRLIYFSYDVKMKEKGDIPEGYSVSREKKERFSLILESASTNQTSMYLCASSLLQETQYFGPGTRLLVL.

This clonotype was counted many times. The CDR3 DNA follows: TGCAGTGTCAAAGAAGGGAACACTGAAGCTTTCTTT. This encodes CSVKEGNTEAFF. The chain recombines TRBV20-1 with TRBJ1-1; D gene ambiguous. CDR1 and CDR2 from the germline V gene are DFQATT and SNEGSKA (reference sequence). CDR3 size: 12 residues. Between the trimmed V and J ends, which lost 7 bases and 1 base, there was a span of 10 bases.

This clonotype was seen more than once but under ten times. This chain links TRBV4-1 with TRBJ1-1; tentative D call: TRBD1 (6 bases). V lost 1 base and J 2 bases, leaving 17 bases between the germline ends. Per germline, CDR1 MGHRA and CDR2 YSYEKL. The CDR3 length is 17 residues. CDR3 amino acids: CASSQVATGRINTEAFF. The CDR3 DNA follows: TGCGCCAGCAGCCAAGTAGCGACAGGCCGAATAAACACTGAAGCTTTCTTT.

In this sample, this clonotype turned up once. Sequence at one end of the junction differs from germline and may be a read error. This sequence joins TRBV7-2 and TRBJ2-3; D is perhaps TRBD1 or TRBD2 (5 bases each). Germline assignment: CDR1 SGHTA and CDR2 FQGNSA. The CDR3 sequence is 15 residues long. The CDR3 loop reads CASSPGPRSTDAQYF. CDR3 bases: TGTGCCAGCAGCCCGGGACCGCGAAGCACAGATGCGCAGTATTTT.

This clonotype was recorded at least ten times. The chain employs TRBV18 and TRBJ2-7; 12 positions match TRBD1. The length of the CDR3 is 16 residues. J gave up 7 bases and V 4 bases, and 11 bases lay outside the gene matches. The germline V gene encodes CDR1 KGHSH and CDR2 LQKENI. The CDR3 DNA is TGTGCCAGCTCACATCAGACCGGGACAGGGGGCGGTGAGCAGTACTTC. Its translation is CASSHQTGTGGGEQYF. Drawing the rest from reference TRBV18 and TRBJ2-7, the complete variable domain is NAGVMQNPRHLVRRRGQEARLRCSPMKGHSHVYWYRQLPEEGLKFMVYLQKENIIDESGMPKERFSAEFPKEGPSILRIQQVVRGDSAAYFCASSHQTGTGGGEQYFGPGTRLTVT.

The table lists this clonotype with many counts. The CDR3 loop reads CASSEHTDTQYF. The CDR3 region has the DNA TGTGCCAGCAGTGAACACACAGATACGCAGTATTTT. The chain combines TRBV2 with TRBJ2-3, with D hard to call. Germline loops: CDR1 SNHLY, CDR2 FYNNEI. V lost 2 bases to trimming and J lost 2 bases, with 2 bases between them. This CDR3 is built from 12 residues.

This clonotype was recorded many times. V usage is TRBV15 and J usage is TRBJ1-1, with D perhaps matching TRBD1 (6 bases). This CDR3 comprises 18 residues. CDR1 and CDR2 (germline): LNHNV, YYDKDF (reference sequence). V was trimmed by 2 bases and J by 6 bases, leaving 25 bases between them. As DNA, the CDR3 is TGTGCCACCAGCAGAAGTCCTTGGGGGGGCACTGCGTTCCCTGAAGCTTTCTTT. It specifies CATSRSPWGGTAFPEAFF. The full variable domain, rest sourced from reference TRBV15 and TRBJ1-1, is DAMVIQNPRYQVTQFGKPVTLSCSQTLNHNVMYWYQQKSSQAPKLLFHYYDKDFNNEADTPDNFQSRRPNTSFCFLDIRSPGLGDTAMYLCATSRSPWGGTAFPEAFFGQGTRLTVV.

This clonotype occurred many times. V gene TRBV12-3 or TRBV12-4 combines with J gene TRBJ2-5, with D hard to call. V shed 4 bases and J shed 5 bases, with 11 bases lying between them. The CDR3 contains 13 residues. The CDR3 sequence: CASSYGRPETQYF. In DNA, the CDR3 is TGTGCCAGCAGTTACGGACGGCCTGAGACCCAGTACTTC.

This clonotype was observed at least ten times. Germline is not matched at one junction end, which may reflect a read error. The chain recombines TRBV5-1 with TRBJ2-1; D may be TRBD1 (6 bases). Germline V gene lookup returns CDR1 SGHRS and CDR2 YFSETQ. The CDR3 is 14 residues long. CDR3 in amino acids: CASRLGHSYNEQFF. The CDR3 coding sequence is TGCGCCAGCAGGTTGGGACACTCCTACAATGAGCAGTTCTTC.